These T cell receptor beta chains were read from a single sample in a study of control samples from healthy donors and cancer patients. Profiling relied on immunoSEQ multiplex PCR, and the TCRdb table lists in-frame clones only, not all of them. Among 110,000 to 150,000 clones listed, roughly 94% were seen once. Input material: PBMCs. These TCRs come from a man aged 55 to 70 with colorectal cancer. The CDR3 runs from the conserved cysteine through the conserved F or W. Fields, in order: V gene, D gene, clone size, J gene, CDR3 protein, CDR3 DNA. D genes are given only for firm matches. The size of a clone is reported for some rows only, either as once, few or many, or as a class for expanded clones.

V: TRBV12-3/TRBV12-4
D: -
size: once
J: TRBJ1-2
CDR3: CAASLGGYYGYTF
DNA: TGTGCCGCCAGTTTGGGGGGGTACTATGGCTACACCTTC

V: TRBV24-1
D: TRBD2
size: -
J: TRBJ2-3
CDR3: CATSDLGTSLDTQYF
DNA: TGTGCCACCAGTGATTTGGGGACTAGTTTGGATACGCAGTATTTT

V: TRBV13
D: -
size: -
J: TRBJ1-2
CDR3: CASSSPGAVYGYTF
DNA: TGTGCCAGCAGCTCCCCTGGGGCGGTCTATGGCTACACCTTC

V: TRBV5-1
D: -
size: -
J: TRBJ2-2
CDR3: CASSRTGDGELFF
DNA: TGCGCCAGCAGCCGGACGGGGGACGGGGAGCTGTTTTTT

V: TRBV11-2
D: -
size: -
J: TRBJ1-2
CDR3: CASSSDGYYGYTF
DNA: TGTGCCAGCAGCTCGGACGGCTACTATGGCTACACCTTC

V: TRBV7-9
D: -
size: -
J: TRBJ2-7
CDR3: CASSLTEPGRGDWQYF
DNA: TGTGCCAGCAGCCTTACAGAGCCGGGGAGAGGGGATTGGCAGTACTTC

V: TRBV7-2
D: -
size: -
J: TRBJ1-2
CDR3: CASSQYQGSNGYTF
DNA: TGTGCCAGCAGCCAATACCAGGGGTCCAATGGCTACACCTTC

V: TRBV3-1/TRBV3-2
D: TRBD1
size: -
J: TRBJ2-3
CDR3: CASSQTGGGDTQYF
DNA: TGTGCCAGCAGCCAAACAGGGGGCGGGGATACGCAGTATTTT

V: TRBV14
D: TRBD2
size: -
J: TRBJ2-7
CDR3: CASSQDSGGRQYF
DNA: TGTGCCAGCAGCCAAGATTCGGGAGGTCGGCAGTACTTC

V: TRBV6-5
D: -
size: -
J: TRBJ2-7
CDR3: CASSYSLKGNYEQYF
DNA: TGTGCCAGCAGTTACTCCCTAAAGGGAAACTACGAGCAGTACTTC

V: TRBV5-6
D: -
size: -
J: TRBJ1-4
CDR3: CASSLGGAGNEKLFF
DNA: TGTGCCAGCAGCTTAGGGGGGGCCGGTAATGAAAAACTGTTTTTT

V: TRBV5-4
D: -
size: -
J: TRBJ2-3
CDR3: CASSPTVTLSSQWGTQYF
DNA: TGTGCCAGCAGCCCTACCGTTACGCTTTCGAGCCAATGGGGTACGCAGTATTTT

V: TRBV12-3/TRBV12-4
D: TRBD1
size: -
J: TRBJ1-2
CDR3: CASHPRGVYGYTF
DNA: TGTGCCAGCCACCCCAGGGGGGTCTATGGCTACACCTTC

V: TRBV7-2
D: TRBD2
size: -
J: TRBJ2-3
CDR3: CASSQSGVGTDTQYF
DNA: TGTGCCAGCAGCCAAAGCGGGGTCGGCACAGATACGCAGTATTTT

V: TRBV5-1
D: -
size: -
J: TRBJ1-2
CDR3: CASSSDGSHGYTF
DNA: TGCGCCAGCAGCTCGGACGGTAGCCATGGCTACACCTTC

V: TRBV27
D: -
size: -
J: TRBJ1-2
CDR3: CATSPTLQGYGYTF
DNA: TGTGCCACCTCACCCACCTTGCAGGGGTATGGCTACACCTTC

V: TRBV3-1/TRBV3-2
D: -
size: once
J: TRBJ1-2
CDR3: CASSVTSRANYGYTF
DNA: TGTGCCAGCAGCGTGACGTCACGGGCTAACTATGGCTACACCTTC

V: TRBV19
D: -
size: -
J: TRBJ1-6
CDR3: CASSIGVNSPLHF
DNA: TGTGCCAGTAGTATAGGAGTGAATTCACCCCTCCACTTT

V: TRBV19
D: -
size: -
J: TRBJ2-6
CDR3: CASSTPRGSSGANVLTF
DNA: TGTGCCAGTAGTACCCCCCGGGGCTCCTCTGGGGCCAACGTCCTGACTTTC

V: TRBV19
D: TRBD2
size: once
J: TRBJ2-1
CDR3: CASSAGLAVYNEQFF
DNA: TGTGCCAGTAGTGCGGGACTAGCGGTCTACAATGAGCAGTTCTTC

V: TRBV30
D: -
size: -
J: TRBJ1-5
CDR3: CAWSVDSNQPQHF
DNA: TGTGCCTGGAGTGTTGACAGCAATCAGCCCCAGCATTTT

V: TRBV11-2
D: -
size: -
J: TRBJ2-7
CDR3: CASSSAYEQYF
DNA: TGTGCCAGCAGCTCGGCCTACGAGCAGTACTTC

V: TRBV27
D: -
size: -
J: TRBJ1-2
CDR3: CASSPSAGNTDYGYTF
DNA: TGTGCCAGCAGTCCGTCGGCGGGCAATACCGACTATGGCTACACCTTC

V: TRBV10-3
D: TRBD1
size: -
J: TRBJ1-6
CDR3: CAIRGRDSNSPLHF
DNA: TGTGCCATCCGGGGACGGGACAGTAATTCACCCCTCCACTTT

V: TRBV6-2/TRBV6-3
D: -
size: -
J: TRBJ1-1
CDR3: CASSYSDSLPSTEAFF
DNA: TGTGCCAGCAGTTACTCTGACAGCCTCCCTTCCACTGAAGCTTTCTTT

V: TRBV27
D: -
size: -
J: TRBJ1-1
CDR3: CASSSLGVGITEAFF
DNA: TGTGCCAGCAGTTCCCTGGGGGTGGGGATTACTGAAGCTTTCTTT

V: TRBV3-1/TRBV3-2
D: -
size: -
J: TRBJ2-7
CDR3: CASSQGYEQYF
DNA: TGTGCCAGCAGCCAAGGTTACGAGCAGTACTTC

V: TRBV6-5
D: -
size: -
J: TRBJ2-7
CDR3: CASSPPAGSSYEQYF
DNA: TGTGCCAGCAGCCCCCCCGCAGGGAGCTCCTACGAGCAGTACTTC